Shown below are 27 T cell receptor beta chains from a single sample sequenced in a study of CD8 T cells in Susac syndrome. Random hexamers were used to reverse transcribe the RNA input (roughly 0.5 to 1 ug). TCRdb redid the calling of the immunoSEQ multiplex PCR reads with MiXCR, one entry per CDR3 protein. The sample includes about 240,000 distinct CDR3 sequences, approximately 95% of them seen just once. Sequencing was carried out using CD4+ T cells from PBMCs. These receptors were obtained from a human donor with Susac syndrome.

The chain employs TRBV23-1 and TRBJ1-2; D not resolved. TRBV23-1 is an ORF; its function is uncertain. This CDR3 spans 15 amino acids. V gave up 0 bases and J gave up 2 bases, with 10 bases separating them. CDR3 sequence (DNA): TGCGCCAGCAGTCAATCGTGGCTTATGAACTATGGCTACACCTTC. Protein sequence: CASSQSWLMNYGYTF.

The J gene is TRBJ1-1, the V gene TRBV30, with unresolved D. Germline V gene sequence: CDR1 GTSNPN, CDR2 SVGIG (reference sequence). V dropped 3 bases and J dropped 7 bases, with 9 bases sitting between them. The CDR3 contains 11 residues. The CDR3 sequence: CAWSYRVEAFF. The DNA of the CDR3 is TGTGCCTGGAGCTATAGGGTTGAAGCTTTCTTT. The full variable domain, its missing parts supplied by reference TRBV30 and TRBJ1-1, is SQTIHQWPATLVQPVGSPLSLECTVEGTSNPNLYWYRQAAGRGLQLLFYSVGIGQISSEVPQNLSASRPQDRQFILSSKKLLLSDSGFYLCAWSYRVEAFFGQGTRLTVV.

The rearrangement joins TRBV29-1 to TRBJ1-4; D not certain. From germline, CDR1 is SQVTM and CDR2 ANQGSEA. The CDR3 loop spans 17 amino acids. V lost 0 bases and J lost 0, with 14 bases in between. DNA of the CDR3: TGCAGCGTTGAAGATCCCTCGGGATTCGCAACTAATGAAAAACTGTTTTTT. Protein sequence: CSVEDPSGFATNEKLFF.

This CDR3 is CATSTQGRDTDTQYF. The CDR3 coding sequence is TGTGCCACCAGTACTCAGGGGAGGGACACAGATACGCAGTATTTT. This rearrangement joins TRBV24-1 to TRBJ2-3; possibly TRBD2 for D (7 bases). The length of the CDR3 is 15 residues. Trimming pared 6 bases from V and 2 bases from J, leaving 14 bases between. Germline V gene data show CDR1 as KGHDR and CDR2 as SFDVKD.

This clonotype has a single count. The CDR3 DNA follows: TGTGCCAGCAGTTTAGATCCTCAATACGAGCAGTACTTC. Translated: CASSLDPQYEQYF. V is TRBV28 and J is TRBJ2-7; no reliable D call. Germline-derived CDR1 and CDR2 are MDHEN and SYDVKM. This CDR3 is built from 13 residues. Trimming shortened V by 2 bases and J by 4 bases, and 9 bases separated the two germline ends.

The rearrangement joins TRBV20-1 to TRBJ1-4, with no clear D. The V end lost 1 base, the J end lost 7 bases, and 4 bases lay between the germline ends. Germline V CDR1 and CDR2: DFQATT, SNEGSKA (reference sequence). There are 11 residues in the CDR3. The CDR3: CSARGFEKLFF. Here the CDR3 DNA reads TGCAGTGCTAGAGGGTTTGAAAAACTGTTTTTT.

This chain links TRBV20-1 with TRBJ1-2; D is ambiguous. Trimming stripped 5 bases from V and 8 bases from J, with 15 bases between. The CDR3 contains 12 residues. The germline V gene encodes CDR1 DFQATT and CDR2 SNEGSKA (reference sequence). The CDR3 coding sequence is TGCAGTGCTTCCCGAAATGAATTGGGCTACACCTTC. Its translation: CSASRNELGYTF.

This rearrangement joins TRBV18 to TRBJ1-5; a possible D gene is TRBD1 (6 bases). Germline V gene lookup returns CDR1 KGHSH and CDR2 LQKENI. CDR3 size: 19 residues. The V end was cut by 3 bases, the J end by 0 bases, with 21 bases between. The CDR3 sequence is CASSPISLGGGYSNQPQHF. The DNA for the CDR3 is TGTGCCAGCTCACCTATTTCCTTAGGAGGGGGTTATAGCAATCAGCCCCAGCATTTT.

This clonotype appeared once. This rearrangement joins TRBV6-5 to TRBJ2-2; D is uncertain. Germline V gene data show CDR1 as MNHEY and CDR2 as SVGAGI. The CDR3 spans 16 residues. Trimming took 0 bases from V and 4 from J, leaving 12 bases between them. CDR3 nucleotides: TGTGCCAGCAGTTACTCTGAGGCTCTCCGCACCGGGGAGCTGTTTTTT. Protein: CASSYSEALRTGELFF.

J is TRBJ1-5 and V is TRBV25-1, with TRBD1 matching over 7 bases. There are 16 residues in the CDR3. Germline values: CDR1 MGHDK, CDR2 SYGVNS. Trimming removed 4 bases from V and 6 bases from J; junction bases left unmatched: 12. CDR3 region: CASSGSGTAGGQPQHF. DNA of the CDR3: TGTGCCAGCAGTGGCTCGGGGACAGCCGGCGGTCAGCCCCAGCATTTT.

The V and J genes are TRBV25-1 and TRBJ2-1; 11 positions agree with TRBD2. CDR1 is MGHDK, CDR2 SYGVNS, per germline. There are 14 residues in the CDR3. With V trimmed by 5 bases and J by 12 bases, 9 bases remained unmatched. CDR3 region: CASSRPSGRMGQFF. The CDR3, as DNA: TGTGCCAGCAGTAGACCTAGCGGGAGGATGGGGCAGTTCTTC.

This chain connects TRBV29-1 to TRBJ2-7; 10 bases agree with TRBD1. Per germline, CDR1 SQVTM and CDR2 ANQGSEA. The V and J ends lost 1 base and 6 bases, in that order; junction bases with no gene match: 12. This CDR3 comprises 16 residues. CDR3 residues: CSVEAPAGQGLREQYF. DNA for the CDR3: TGCAGCGTTGAAGCCCCCGCGGGACAGGGGCTACGCGAGCAGTACTTC.

The chain recombines TRBV10-3 with TRBJ1-1; 8 positions match TRBD1. Trimming removed 6 bases from V and 1 base from J; junction bases left unmatched: 7. This CDR3 has 15 residues. Germline V gives CDR1 ENHRY, CDR2 SYGVKD. The CDR3 DNA reads TGTGCCATCAGCTCTCGGACAGGGCAGAACACTGAAGCTTTCTTT. Translated, it gives CAISSRTGQNTEAFF.

The J gene is TRBJ1-1, the V gene TRBV30; the match to TRBD1 covers 8 bases. Per the germline V gene, CDR1 is GTSNPN and CDR2 is SVGIG (reference sequence). The V segment lost 4 bases and the J segment 0 bases; nucleotides outside the gene matches: 4. This CDR3 comprises 14 residues. This CDR3 is CAWKRQGMNTEAFF. The CDR3 DNA is TGTGCCTGGAAGAGACAGGGGATGAACACTGAAGCTTTCTTT.

The rearrangement uses TRBV12-3 or TRBV12-4 and TRBJ1-1, with a possible D match to TRBD1 (5 bases). Trimming stripped 8 bases from V and 0 bases from J, with 13 bases between. The CDR3 is 14 amino acids. CDR3 amino acids: CASRAGTLNTEAFF. For the CDR3, the DNA is TGTGCCAGCCGGGCCGGGACGTTGAACACTGAAGCTTTCTTT.

The chain couples TRBV19 to TRBJ2-7; the D gene could be TRBD1 or TRBD2 (5 bases each). The CDR3 length is 14 residues. CDR1 and CDR2 from the germline V gene are LNHDA and SQIVND (reference sequence). V dropped 7 bases and J dropped 2 bases, with 15 bases sitting between them. As DNA, the CDR3 is TGTGCCAGTACCGGCAGGGAGCCCCCCTACGAGCAGTACTTC. Protein sequence: CASTGREPPYEQYF.

This chain links TRBV20-1 with TRBJ2-5; TRBD1 agrees at 9 bases. Germline-derived CDR1 and CDR2 are DFQATT and SNEGSKA (reference sequence). Trimming cost V 6 bases and J 5 bases; bases outside gene matches: 13. This CDR3 has 15 residues. The CDR3 spells CSAVGGRQGGETQYF. CDR3 DNA sequence: TGCAGTGCCGTCGGGGGACGACAGGGGGGGGAGACCCAGTACTTC.

This chain connects TRBV5-1 to TRBJ2-7, with unresolved D. Per germline, CDR1 SGHRS and CDR2 YFSETQ. The V end lost 0 bases, the J end lost 2 bases, and 9 bases lay between the germline ends. The CDR3 contains 14 residues. The CDR3 region is CASSLGVSAYEQYF. For the CDR3, the DNA is TGCGCCAGCAGCTTGGGAGTATCCGCCTACGAGCAGTACTTC.

This chain uses TRBV7-2 with TRBJ2-1; perhaps TRBD2 as D (6 bases). This CDR3 is 14 amino acids long. Germline lookup yields CDR1 SGHTA and CDR2 FQGNSA. V lost 3 bases and J 8 bases, leaving 14 bases between the germline ends. CDR3 nucleotide sequence: TGTGCCAGCAGCTTGAGGCCCACGGGGGATGAGCAGTTCTTC. As protein: CASSLRPTGDEQFF.

The chain combines TRBV20-1 with TRBJ2-7, with D possibly being TRBD2 (5 bases). The ends were cut back, 2 bases at V and 3 bases at J, with 20 bases in the middle. Germline V CDR1 and CDR2: DFQATT, SNEGSKA (reference sequence). This CDR3 region has 16 residues. The CDR3: CSARRTPQLRDYEQYF. CDR3 DNA: TGCAGTGCTAGACGCACCCCTCAACTGAGGGACTACGAGCAGTACTTC.

The V and J genes are TRBV29-1 and TRBJ1-2, with TRBD1 matching over 7 bases. The germline V gene has CDR1 SQVTM and CDR2 ANQGSEA. The CDR3 loop spans 14 amino acids. The V gene end was trimmed by 7 bases and the J gene end by 8 bases; junction bases not matched to a gene: 16. Written as DNA, the CDR3 is TGCAGCGCCGACACAGGGGCCTCCAGGGGAGGCTACACCTTC. It yields the protein CSADTGASRGGYTF.

This clonotype has only one observation. The chain has TRBV28 and TRBJ2-3; 7 bases map to TRBD1. The germline CDR1 and CDR2 sequences are MDHEN and SYDVKM. V lost 6 bases to trimming and J lost 4 bases; unmatched junction nucleotides: 7. This CDR3 region has 14 residues. As DNA, the CDR3 is TGTGCCAGCAGACCAACAGGGGAATCAGATACGCAGTATTTT. Residues: CASRPTGESDTQYF.

The chain carries TRBV20-1 and TRBJ2-5; TRBD1 or TRBD2 may be the D gene (5 bases each). The CDR3 consists of 14 residues. The ends were cut back, 3 bases at V and 2 bases at J, with 13 bases in the middle. CDR1 is DFQATT, CDR2 SNEGSKA, per germline (reference sequence). CDR3 region: CSARMGTLQETQYF. As DNA, the CDR3 is TGCAGTGCTAGGATGGGGACGCTACAAGAGACCCAGTACTTC.

The V call is TRBV13, the J call TRBJ2-7; D not certain. With 4 bases removed from V and 7 bases from J, the gap between germline ends came to 26 bases. CDR3 length: 17 residues. The germline gives CDR1 PRHDT, CDR2 FYEKMQ (reference sequence). CDR3: CASSSTNLLSGAREQYF. The CDR3 region has the DNA TGTGCCAGCAGCTCGACGAACTTACTATCCGGTGCCAGGGAGCAGTACTTC.

The chain joins TRBV6-5 to TRBJ2-1; 14 nucleotides line up with TRBD2. The CDR3 length is 18 residues. Germline V gene sequence: CDR1 MNHEY, CDR2 SVGAGI. The J segment lost 6 bases and the V segment lost 2 bases, leaving 9 bases of the junction unmatched. CDR3 nucleotides: TGTGCCAGCAGTTACCACCAACCCGGGACTAGCGGGAGCAATGAGCAGTTCTTC. Its protein product is CASSYHQPGTSGSNEQFF.

The rearrangement links TRBV9 to TRBJ2-3, with D unresolved. Deletions cut 1 base from V and 4 bases from J, with 13 bases between. The CDR3 spans 15 residues. In germline, CDR1 is SGDLS, CDR2 YYNGEE. CDR3 coding DNA: TGTGCCAGCAGCGTAAGGCCTCTTCCCCCAGATACGCAGTATTTT. It translates to CASSVRPLPPDTQYF.

The chain combines TRBV4-2 with TRBJ1-5, with D uncertain. The CDR3 runs 15 residues. With 1 base removed from V and 4 bases from J, the gap between germline ends came to 11 bases. The germline gives CDR1 LGHNA, CDR2 YNFKEQ. The CDR3 sequence is CASSQGVGWNQPQHF. The CDR3 nucleotides are TGTGCCAGCAGCCAAGGCGTGGGCTGGAATCAGCCCCAGCATTTT.